This entry describes one TCR beta chain. The source of the sample is a study of identical twins. Via MiXCR, TCRdb re-called the 5' RACE reads, giving one row per CDR3 protein. The sample yields about 700,000 distinct CDR3 sequences, 6% to 6.5% seen once. The CDR3 loop spans 13 amino acids. V lost 5 bases and J lost 9, with 15 bases in between. Germline V gene lookup returns CDR1 SGHRS and CDR2 YFSETQ. Sequenced material: naive T cells sorted from blood. This receptor was obtained from a man between 18 and 35 years old in good health. This rearrangement joins TRBV5-1 to TRBJ2-1; D perhaps matches TRBD2 (5 bases). This CDR3 reads CASRPVSGGEQFF. In DNA form, the CDR3 reads TGCGCCAGCAGACCCGTAAGTGGAGGTGAGCAGTTCTTC.